This T cell receptor (beta chain) was sequenced in a study of T cell responses to AZD1222 COVID-19 vaccine. The germline CDR1 and CDR2 sequences are ENHRY and SYGVKD. The CDR3 sequence is 17 residues long. As concerns this clone: Its cognate antigen is unknown. The germline gene is not matched at one end of the junction; a read error may be the cause.

Assay used: immunoSEQ multiplex PCR; TCRdb lists only in-frame clones, some missing. The table lists over 130,000 clones, roughly nine tenths of them singletons. Points from the study as a whole: No day 14 peak samples; only post-peak repertoires were characterized.

Researchers grouped second doses given at about 4 or about 12 weeks into one pool. This TCR derives from an adult who received the AZD1222 COVID-19 vaccine. The V and J genes are TRBV10-3 and TRBJ1-2; D possibly corresponds to TRBD1 (6 bases). The starting material was peripheral blood, obtained 28 days after the second AZD1222 dose. This chain's CDR3 is CAISESIKGVGTRENAF. The CDR3 DNA reads as TGTGCCATCAGTGAGTCGATTAAGGGCGTCGGGACACGGGAGAATGCCTTC.